The present entry profiles one TCR beta chain with its context. CDR3 length: 15 amino acids. Between the trimmed V and J ends, which lost 5 bases and 6 bases, there was a span of 20 bases. Germline CDR1 is SGHAT and CDR2 is FQNNGV. This specimen belongs to a study of tumor-infiltrating lymphocytes in primary liver carcinoma. Whole-study context: Sample counts of productive TCRbeta reads spanned roughly 3.65 to 8 million; these counts were similar across tissue types.

The study co-extracted DNA and RNA from roughly 20-30 mg of unsorted bulk tissue. From approximately 530 ng of total RNA, TCR beta-specific cDNA was reverse-transcribed using a constant-region primer. For TCR beta, libraries were produced by three nested multiplex PCR rounds using slightly modified ARM-PCR. TRBV1-TRBV30 forward primers paired with a C-beta reverse primer drove the first two PCR rounds, about 11 cycles each. TCRdb redid the calling of the multiplex PCR reads with MiXCR, one entry per CDR3 protein. The profile covers just under 95,000 distinct CDR3 sequences, with around 68% appearing a single time and roughly 27% taken by the ten largest.

Sequencing was done on a sample of tumor-adjacent normal liver tissue. The J gene is TRBJ2-7, the V gene TRBV11-2; D is perhaps TRBD2 (7 bases). This TCR was recovered from a man aged 35-49 years with primary liver carcinoma and hepatitis B virus infection. CDR3 sequence: CASSMGGGSWSEQYF. For the CDR3, the DNA is TGTGCCAGCAGCATGGGGGGCGGGAGTTGGAGCGAGCAGTACTTC.